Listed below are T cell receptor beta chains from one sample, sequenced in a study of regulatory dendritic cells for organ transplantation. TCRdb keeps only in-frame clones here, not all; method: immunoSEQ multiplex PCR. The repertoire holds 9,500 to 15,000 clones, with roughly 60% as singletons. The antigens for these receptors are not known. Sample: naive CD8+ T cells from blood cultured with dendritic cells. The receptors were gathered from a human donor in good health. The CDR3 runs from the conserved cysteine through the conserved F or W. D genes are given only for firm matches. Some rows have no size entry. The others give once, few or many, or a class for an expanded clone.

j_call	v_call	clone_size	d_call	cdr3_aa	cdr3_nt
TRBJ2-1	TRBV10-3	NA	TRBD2	CAISEGTSGGDEQFF	TGTGCCATCAGTGAGGGGACTAGCGGGGGTGATGAGCAGTTCTTC
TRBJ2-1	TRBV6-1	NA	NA	CASSADISSYNEQFF	TGTGCCAGCAGTGCTGACATCAGCTCCTACAATGAGCAGTTCTTC
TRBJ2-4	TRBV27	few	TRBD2	CASSSGGAKNIQYF	TGTGCCAGCAGTTCGGGGGGGGCCAAAAACATTCAGTACTTC
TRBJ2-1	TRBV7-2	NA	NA	CASSSPGAGAPYNEQFF	TGTGCCAGCAGCTCCCCGGGCGCGGGGGCCCCCTACAATGAGCAGTTCTTC
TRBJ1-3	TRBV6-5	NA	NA	CASSYQGPGNTIYF	TGTGCCAGCAGTTACCAGGGGCCAGGAAACACCATATATTTT
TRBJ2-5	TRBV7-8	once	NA	CASSLGLLEETQYF	TGTGCCAGCAGCTTAGGACTACTGGAAGAGACCCAGTACTTC
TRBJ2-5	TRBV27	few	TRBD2	CASSGLAQETQYF	TGTGCCAGCAGTGGACTAGCCCAAGAGACCCAGTACTTC
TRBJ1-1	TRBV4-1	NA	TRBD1	CASSQAGTGLHTEAFF	TGCGCCAGCAGCCAAGCGGGGACAGGGCTTCACACTGAAGCTTTCTTT
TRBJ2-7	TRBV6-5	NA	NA	CASSYSSGAEQYF	TGTGCCAGCAGTTACTCGAGTGGGGCCGAGCAGTACTTC
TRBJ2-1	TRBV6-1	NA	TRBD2	CASSEGTSGGEQFF	TGTGCCAGCAGTGAGGGGACTAGCGGGGGGGAACAGTTCTTC
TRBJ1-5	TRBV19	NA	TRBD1	CASSPSGQILIYSNQPQHF	TGTGCCAGTAGTCCCTCGGGACAGATATTAATTTATAGCAATCAGCCCCAGCATTTT
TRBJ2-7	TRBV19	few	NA	CASNKATASLDEQYF	TGTGCCAGTAACAAAGCGACAGCCTCATTGGACGAGCAGTACTTC
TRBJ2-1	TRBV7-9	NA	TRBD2	CASSPASGGRWNEQFF	TGTGCCAGCAGCCCTGCTAGCGGGGGGCGATGGAATGAGCAGTTCTTC
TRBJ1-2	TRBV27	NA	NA	CASSPRGVGGYTF	TGTGCCAGCAGTCCCCGGGGGGTCGGAGGCTACACCTTC
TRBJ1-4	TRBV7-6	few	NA	CASSPTTTNEKLFF	TGTGCCAGCAGCCCTACGACAACTAATGAAAAACTGTTTTTT
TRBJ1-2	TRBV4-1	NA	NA	CASGGDLRAYYGYTF	TGCGCCAGCGGAGGGGACCTCAGGGCCTACTATGGCTACACCTTC
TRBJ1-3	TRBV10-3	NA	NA	CAIRKDTSGNTIYF	TGTGCCATCAGAAAGGACACCTCTGGAAACACCATATATTTT
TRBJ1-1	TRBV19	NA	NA	CASRTARGTEAFF	TGTGCCAGTAGGACAGCGCGAGGAACTGAAGCTTTCTTT
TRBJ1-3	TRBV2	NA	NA	CATRQYGNTIYF	TGTGCCACCAGGCAGTATGGAAACACCATATATTTT
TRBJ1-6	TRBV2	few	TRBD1	CASRDSLGQSIIMPPLHF	TGTGCCAGCAGAGATTCTCTGGGACAGTCGATAATTATGCCACCCCTCCACTTT
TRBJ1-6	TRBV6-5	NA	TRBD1	CASTTGTGSTPLHF	TGTGCCAGCACCACGGGGACAGGGTCTACACCCCTCCACTTT
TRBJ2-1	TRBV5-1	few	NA	CASSFTGLYNEQFF	TGCGCCAGCAGCTTTACGGGGTTATACAATGAGCAGTTCTTC
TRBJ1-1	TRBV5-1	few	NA	CASSDWAGENTEAFF	TGCGCCAGCTCAGACTGGGCAGGGGAGAACACTGAAGCTTTCTTT
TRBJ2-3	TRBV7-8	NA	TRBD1	CASSSPGQGLGSTDTQYF	TGTGCCAGCAGCTCGCCGGGACAGGGCCTCGGGAGCACAGATACGCAGTATTTT
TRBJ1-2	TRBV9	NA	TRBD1	CASSPFPGQHSYGYTF	TGTGCCAGCAGCCCCTTCCCGGGACAGCATAGCTATGGCTACACCTTC
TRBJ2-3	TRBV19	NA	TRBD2	CASSLAGGHTDTQYF	TGTGCCAGTTCCCTAGCGGGGGGCCACACAGATACGCAGTATTTT
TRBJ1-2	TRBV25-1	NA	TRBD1	CASSTGTGVNYGYTF	TGTGCCAGCAGTACCGGGACAGGGGTTAACTATGGCTACACCTTC
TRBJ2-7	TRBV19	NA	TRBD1	CASSGTGFLEQYF	TGTGCCAGTTCGGGGACAGGGTTTTTGGAGCAGTACTTC
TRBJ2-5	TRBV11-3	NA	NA	CASSLDLRQETQYF	TGTGCCAGCAGCTTAGACCTCAGGCAAGAGACCCAGTACTTC
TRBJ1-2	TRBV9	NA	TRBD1	CASSEGTGSMGYTF	TGTGCCAGCAGCGAAGGGACAGGGTCGATGGGCTACACCTTC
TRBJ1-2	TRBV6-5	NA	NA	CASSYSVGASVYGYTF	TGTGCCAGCAGTTACTCAGTGGGGGCGTCTGTCTATGGCTACACCTTC
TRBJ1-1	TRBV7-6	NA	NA	CASSLARNMNTEAFF	TGTGCCAGCAGCTTAGCGCGTAATATGAACACTGAAGCTTTCTTT
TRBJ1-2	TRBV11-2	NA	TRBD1	CASSQRDRVSGYTF	TGTGCCAGCAGCCAGAGAGACAGGGTTAGTGGCTACACCTTC
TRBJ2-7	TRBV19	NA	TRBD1	CASSIGQGGGYEQYF	TGTGCCAGTAGTATAGGACAGGGTGGGGGCTACGAGCAGTACTTC
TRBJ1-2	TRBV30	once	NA	CAWSLNPQVGGLSGSNYGYTF	TGTGCCTGGAGCCTGAACCCACAAGTGGGGGGGCTCTCAGGATCGAACTATGGCTACACCTTC